A single sample is the source of the 25 T cell receptor beta chains below, sequenced in a study of blood T cell repertoires in COVID-19. Profiled with immunoSEQ multiplex PCR; TCRdb holds only in-frame clones, not every one. In the table there are 250,000 or so clones, around 90% of which are singletons. The sequenced material came from peripheral blood. These receptors all stem from a woman aged 25 to 39 with acute or convalescent COVID-19.

This rearrangement joins TRBV7-3 to TRBJ2-7, with 9 bases aligning to TRBD2. The germline gives CDR1 SGHTA, CDR2 FQGTGA. CDR3 length: 14 residues. V lost 2 bases to trimming and J lost 2 bases; unmatched junction nucleotides: 1. This CDR3 reads CASSLLAGAYEQYF. DNA of the CDR3: TGTGCCAGCAGCTTATTAGCGGGGGCCTACGAGCAGTACTTC.

The V call is TRBV14, the J call TRBJ1-3; possible D gene TRBD1, 6 bases. CDR1 is SGHDN and CDR2 is FVKESK in the germline V gene. The CDR3 is made up of 16 amino acids. V lost 3 bases and J lost 3, with 15 bases in between. CDR3 sequence reads: CASSQVTGNLGNTIYF. The CDR3 nucleotides are TGTGCCAGCAGCCAGGTGACAGGCAACCTTGGAAACACCATATATTTT.

The V call is TRBV18, the J call TRBJ2-2; 8 bases line up with TRBD2. Unmatched junction bases numbered 7, after V lost 1 base and J lost 6 bases. There are 16 residues in the CDR3. The germline CDR1 and CDR2 sequences are KGHSH and LQKENI. DNA of the CDR3: TGTGCCAGCTCACCACTGGAAGCGGGAGCTGCCGGGGAGCTGTTTTTT. Translation: CASSPLEAGAAGELFF. Full variable domain (rest looked up from reference TRBV18 and TRBJ2-2): NAGVMQNPRHLVRRRGQEARLRCSPMKGHSHVYWYRQLPEEGLKFMVYLQKENIIDESGMPKERFSAEFPKEGPSILRIQQVVRGDSAAYFCASSPLEAGAAGELFFGEGSRLTVL.

V usage is TRBV27 and J usage is TRBJ1-4; 12 bases map to TRBD1. The CDR3 contains 17 residues. The ends lost 6 bases at V and 11 bases at J; junction bases unmatched: 16. Germline V gene data show CDR1 as MNHEY and CDR2 as SMNVEV (reference sequence). The CDR3 nucleotides are TGTGCCAGCAGACCGGGACAGGGGGCCAATGTGGTAGGGAAACTGTTTTTT. This translates into CASRPGQGANVVGKLFF. The full variable domain, with the rest looked up from reference TRBV27 and TRBJ1-4, is EAQVTQNPRYLITVTGKKLTVTCSQNMNHEYMSWYRQDPGLGLRQIYYSMNVEVTDKGDVPEGYKVSRKEKRNFPLILESPSPNQTSLYFCASRPGQGANVVGKLFFGSGTQLSVL.

The chain has TRBV3-1 (or the pseudogene TRBV3-2) and TRBJ2-1, with a tentative D call TRBD2 (5 bases). This CDR3 has 16 residues. V lost 0 bases and J lost 0, with 9 bases in between. The germline V gene encodes CDR1 LGHDT and CDR2 YNNKEL (reference sequence). The CDR3 nucleotides are TGTGCCAGCAGCCAAGAGCGGGCTACCTCCTACAATGAGCAGTTCTTC. The encoded protein is CASSQERATSYNEQFF.

The chain carries TRBV19 and TRBJ2-3; D not resolved. Germline V gene sequence: CDR1 LNHDA, CDR2 SQIVND (reference sequence). The CDR3 consists of 13 residues. V was trimmed by 7 bases and J by 2 bases, leaving 10 bases between them. The CDR3 DNA reads as TGTGCCAGTATGGCAGATAACACAGATACGCAGTATTTT. Translated: CASMADNTDTQYF.

The V gene is TRBV4-2, the J gene TRBJ2-3; 12 bases match TRBD2. J lost 4 bases, V lost 1 base, and 6 bases had no gene match. The CDR3 runs 17 residues. Germline values: CDR1 LGHNA, CDR2 YNFKEQ. CDR3 bases: TGTGCCAGCAGCCAAGTAGAGACTAGCGGGAGTGCAGATACGCAGTATTTT. Its protein product is CASSQVETSGSADTQYF.

With regard to this clone: This CDR3 is also generated by other DNA sequences in the sample. J is TRBJ1-1 and V is TRBV12-3 or TRBV12-4; D is ambiguous. V was clipped by 3 bases and J by 1 base, with 6 bases between them. There are 13 residues in the CDR3. The CDR3 reads CASSFGRNTEAFF. DNA of the CDR3: TGTGCCAGCAGTTTTGGCAGGAACACTGAAGCTTTCTTT.

The chain is built from TRBV5-1 and TRBJ2-5; D not certain. Deletions cut 4 bases from V and 5 bases from J, with 21 bases between. The germline V gene has CDR1 SGHRS and CDR2 YFSETQ. CDR3 length equals 16 residues. CDR3 sequence: CASSTRLGVPIETQYF. The CDR3 DNA reads TGCGCCAGCAGCACGCGACTGGGTGTACCGATCGAGACCCAGTACTTC.

The chain joins TRBV11-3 to TRBJ2-4; the D gene is possibly TRBD1 (5 bases). V lost 5 bases and J 6 bases, leaving 14 bases between the germline ends. The length of the CDR3 is 14 residues. Germline V CDR1 and CDR2: SGHNT, YENEEA. The CDR3 is CASSLDTVINIQYF. CDR3 bases: TGTGCCAGCAGCCTGGACACCGTCATAAACATTCAGTACTTC.

V is TRBV5-5 and J is TRBJ1-6, with D maybe TRBD1 (5 bases). CDR1 SGHKS and CDR2 YYEKEE come from the germline V gene (reference sequence). This CDR3 region has 14 residues. Trimming stripped 1 base from V and 15 bases from J, with 17 bases between. CDR3 region: CASSLPGPSFRLHF. CDR3 in DNA: TGTGCCAGCAGCTTGCCAGGGCCCTCTTTTCGCCTCCACTTT.

The chain couples TRBV5-4 to TRBJ2-5; TRBD2 agrees at 9 bases. The CDR3 loop spans 15 amino acids. Losses at the gene ends were 4 bases for V and 2 bases for J; bases not matched to a gene: 6. Germline V gene data show CDR1 as SGHNT and CDR2 as YYREEE (reference sequence). CDR3 protein: CASSRGREGQETQYF. In DNA form, the CDR3 reads TGTGCCAGCAGCCGTGGGCGGGAGGGGCAAGAGACCCAGTACTTC.

The rearrangement joins TRBV5-5 to TRBJ2-2; 8 nucleotides align to TRBD1. This CDR3 has 14 residues. Trimming took 4 bases from V and 5 from J; bases not matched to a gene: 4. CDR1 is SGHKS and CDR2 is YYEKEE in the germline V gene (reference sequence). CDR3 amino acids: CASSRQGMTGELFF. Written as DNA, the CDR3 is TGTGCCAGCAGCCGACAGGGGATGACCGGGGAGCTGTTTTTT.

The CDR3 DNA sequence: TGTGCCAGCAGCGTAGCTAATGAGCAGTACTTC. Translating gives CASSVANEQYF. The chain is built from TRBV9 and TRBJ2-7; no firm D call. Germline loops: CDR1 SGDLS, CDR2 YYNGEE. The CDR3 is 11 residues long. The V and J ends lost 0 bases and 7 bases respectively, with 5 bases between them. The variable domain in full, completed from reference TRBV9 and TRBJ2-7, reads DSGVTQTPKHLITATGQRVTLRCSPRSGDLSVYWYQQSLDQGLQFLIQYYNGEERAKGNILERFSAQQFPDLHSELNLSSLELGDSALYFCASSVANEQYFGPGTRLTVT.

The chain links TRBV30 to TRBJ2-3, with D unresolved. The germline V gene encodes CDR1 GTSNPN and CDR2 SVGIG (reference sequence). The V and J ends lost 0 bases and 4 bases respectively, with 8 bases between them. CDR3 length: 13 residues. The CDR3 DNA follows: TGTGCCTGGAGTGTAGATAGCCCAGATACGCAGTATTTT. The encoded protein is CAWSVDSPDTQYF.

The V gene is TRBV30, the J gene TRBJ2-7; weak D call: TRBD2 (6 bases). Germline CDR1 and CDR2: GTSNPN and SVGIG (reference sequence). V lost 7 bases to trimming and J lost 0 bases, with 10 bases between them. There are 12 residues in the CDR3. This CDR3 is CAYQAGSYEQYF. In DNA, the CDR3 is TGTGCCTATCAAGCGGGCTCCTACGAGCAGTACTTC.

The chain couples TRBV30 to TRBJ2-7, with D uncertain. V was shortened by 3 bases and J by 3 bases, with 9 bases between the two germline ends. The CDR3 totals 12 residues. Germline CDR1 reads GTSNPN; CDR2 reads SVGIG (reference sequence). The CDR3 DNA is TGTGCCTGGAGCCCTGCACTCTACGAGCAGTACTTC. Protein sequence: CAWSPALYEQYF.

This clone has ten or more counts. This rearrangement joins TRBV5-6 to TRBJ2-1, with 7 positions matching TRBD1. CDR1 SGHDT and CDR2 YYEEEE come from the germline V gene. V trimming: 4 bases; J trimming: 4 bases; junction bases outside the gene matches: 14. The CDR3 loop spans 17 amino acids. CDR3 sequence (DNA): TGTGCCAGCAGCAGACGGGACAGACAAAAACCATACAATGAGCAGTTCTTC. Residues: CASSRRDRQKPYNEQFF.

This chain links TRBV11-3 with TRBJ2-3, with D perhaps matching TRBD1 (5 bases). In germline, CDR1 is SGHNT, CDR2 YENEEA. V was pared by 5 bases and J by 2 bases, with 11 bases between. The CDR3 is made up of 14 amino acids. CDR3 residues: CASSITGVTDTQYF. The CDR3 DNA is TGTGCCAGCAGCATAACAGGAGTCACAGATACGCAGTATTTT.

The chain has TRBV4-3 and TRBJ1-3, with TRBD1 matching over 8 bases. The germline gives CDR1 LGHNA, CDR2 YSLEER. The CDR3 contains 15 residues. J gave up 2 bases and V 3 bases, and 3 bases lay outside the gene matches. This chain's CDR3 is CASSQLQGAGNTIYF. The DNA of the CDR3 is TGCGCCAGCAGCCAGCTACAGGGGGCTGGAAACACCATATATTTT.

This sequence joins TRBV19 and TRBJ1-1; weak D call: TRBD1 (6 bases). V was shortened by 5 bases and J by 0 bases, with 16 bases between the two germline ends. The CDR3 covers 16 residues. Per germline, CDR1 LNHDA and CDR2 SQIVND (reference sequence). The CDR3 DNA is TGTGCCAGTAGTCTTCGGCAGGGGTTCATGAACACTGAAGCTTTCTTT. Amino acids: CASSLRQGFMNTEAFF.

The J gene is TRBJ2-5, the V gene TRBV4-2, with D possibly being TRBD1 (6 bases). Trimming removed 0 bases from V and 3 bases from J, with 17 bases in between. Germline V lookup: CDR1 LGHNA, CDR2 YNFKEQ. The CDR3 is 17 amino acids. CDR3 protein: CASSQEFYGGWEETQYF. In DNA, the CDR3 is TGTGCCAGCAGCCAAGAATTTTATGGGGGCTGGGAAGAGACCCAGTACTTC.

This clone was observed a few times. The J gene is TRBJ2-1, the V gene TRBV4-3; 9 nucleotides align to TRBD2. V dropped 1 base and J dropped 5; count of bases not matched to a gene: 3. Looked up from germline, CDR1 is LGHNA and CDR2 is YSLEER. The CDR3 has 15 amino acids. The CDR3 DNA reads as TGCGCCAGCAGCCAAGGACTAGCGGCGGACAATGAGCAGTTCTTC. This codes for CASSQGLAADNEQFF.

This clone was seen only once. This chain uses TRBV12-5 with TRBJ2-7; 9 bases fit TRBD2. This CDR3 is 13 amino acids long. Per the germline V gene, CDR1 is LGHNT and CDR2 is FRNRAP. The V segment lost 8 bases and the J segment 3 bases; nucleotides outside the gene matches: 5. The CDR3 loop is CASRAGGHYEQYF. Written as DNA, the CDR3 is TGTGCTAGTCGAGCGGGGGGTCACTACGAGCAGTACTTC.

The chain couples TRBV19 to TRBJ2-2, with D possibly TRBD2 on 6 matching bases. Trimming removed 6 bases from V and 4 bases from J, with 9 bases in between. The CDR3 spans 13 residues. Germline CDR1 reads LNHDA; CDR2 reads SQIVND (reference sequence). CDR3 protein: CASSGGITGELFF. In DNA, the CDR3 is TGTGCCAGTAGCGGGGGTATCACCGGGGAGCTGTTTTTT.